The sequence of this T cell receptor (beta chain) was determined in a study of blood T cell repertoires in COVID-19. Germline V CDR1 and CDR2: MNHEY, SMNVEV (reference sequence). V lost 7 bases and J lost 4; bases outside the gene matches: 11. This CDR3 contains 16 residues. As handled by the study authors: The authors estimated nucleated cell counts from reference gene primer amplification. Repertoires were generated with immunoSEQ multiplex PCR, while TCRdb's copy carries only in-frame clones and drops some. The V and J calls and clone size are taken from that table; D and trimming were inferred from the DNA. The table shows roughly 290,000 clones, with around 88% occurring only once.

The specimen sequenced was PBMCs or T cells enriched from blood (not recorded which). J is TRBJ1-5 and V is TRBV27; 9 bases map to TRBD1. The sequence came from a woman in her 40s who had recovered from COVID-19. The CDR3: CASMRSVGQGNQPQHF. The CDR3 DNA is TGTGCCAGCATGCGATCCGTCGGACAGGGGAATCAGCCCCAGCATTTT.